The table lists the clone carrying this T cell receptor (beta chain) with a count of one. Antigen: not known. The record originates from a study of T cell responses to AZD1222 COVID-19 vaccine. General observations from the study: Spike-wide vaccine-associated CD4 TCRs dominated at 160-218 and 743-854. Variant regions that are unmutated are reportedly the target of nearly half of spike-specific TCRs.

The repertoire was sequenced with immunoSEQ multiplex PCR; TCRdb's copy has only in-frame clones and lacks some. Here the sample spans around 190,000 clones, roughly 92% being singletons. Germline V gene lookup returns CDR1 SGHRS and CDR2 YFSETQ. Trimming left V 5 bases short and J 0 bases short, with 7 bases between. The CDR3 has 13 residues. It was second doses at about 4 or about 12 weeks that were pooled. This TCR was recovered from an adult who received the AZD1222 COVID-19 vaccine. V gene TRBV5-1 combines with J gene TRBJ2-3; D gene ambiguous. This specimen consisted of peripheral blood, obtained 28 days after the second AZD1222 dose. The CDR3 nucleotides are TGCGCCAGCAGTAGGACCAGCACAGATACGCAGTATTTT. It yields the protein CASSRTSTDTQYF.